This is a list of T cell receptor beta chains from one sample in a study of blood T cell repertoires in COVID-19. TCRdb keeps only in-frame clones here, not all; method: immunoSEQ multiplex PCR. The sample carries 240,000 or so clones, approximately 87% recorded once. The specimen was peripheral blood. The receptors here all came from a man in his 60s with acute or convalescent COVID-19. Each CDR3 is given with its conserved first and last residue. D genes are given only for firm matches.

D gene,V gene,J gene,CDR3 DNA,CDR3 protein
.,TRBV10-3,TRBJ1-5,TGTGCCATCAGTGAGAATCGGGGAGGGATCCAGCCCCAGCATTTT,CAISENRGGIQPQHF
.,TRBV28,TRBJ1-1,TGTGCCAGCAGGGCAGGACAGAGGATCACTGAAGCTTTCTTT,CASRAGQRITEAFF
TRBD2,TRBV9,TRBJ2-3,TGTGCCAGCAGCGTAGGGGCGGGAGCGACAGATACGCAGTATTTT,CASSVGAGATDTQYF
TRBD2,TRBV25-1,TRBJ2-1,TGTGCCAGCAGTCTAGCGGGAGATTACAATGAGCAGTTCTTC,CASSLAGDYNEQFF
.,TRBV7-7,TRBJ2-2,TGTGCTAGCAGCTTGCAGGTTTCGAACACCGGGGAGCTGTTTTTT,CASSLQVSNTGELFF
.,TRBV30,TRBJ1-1,TGTGCCTGGAGTGTAGCACAGGGTAGCACTGAAGCTTTCTTT,CAWSVAQGSTEAFF
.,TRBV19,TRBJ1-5,TGTGCCAGTAGTATACCCAGGAAGTATAGCAATCAGCCCCAGCATTTT,CASSIPRKYSNQPQHF
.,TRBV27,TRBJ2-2,TGTGCCAGCAGTTTATTTAAGGGAGTAGCCACCGGGGAGCTGTTTTTT,CASSLFKGVATGELFF
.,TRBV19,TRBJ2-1,TGTGCCAGTAGTGGGGCTAGCGTTTTAACAGATGAGCAGTTCTTC,CASSGASVLTDEQFF
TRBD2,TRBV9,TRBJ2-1,TGTGCCAGCAGCGTAGGGGCGACTAGCGTGGCCAATGAGCAGTTCTTC,CASSVGATSVANEQFF
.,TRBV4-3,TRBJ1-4,TGCGCCAGCAGCCAAGATATTGAGGGTGGAGAAAAACTGTTTTTT,CASSQDIEGGEKLFF